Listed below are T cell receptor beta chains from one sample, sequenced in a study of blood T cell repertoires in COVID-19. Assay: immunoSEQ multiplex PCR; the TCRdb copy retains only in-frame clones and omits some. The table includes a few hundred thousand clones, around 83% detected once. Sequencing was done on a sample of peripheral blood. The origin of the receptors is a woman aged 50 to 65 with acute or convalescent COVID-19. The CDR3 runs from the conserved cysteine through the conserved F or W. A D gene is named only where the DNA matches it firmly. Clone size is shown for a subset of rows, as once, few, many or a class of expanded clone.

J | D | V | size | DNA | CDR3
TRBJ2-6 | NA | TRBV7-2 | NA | TGTGCCAGCAGCCGCGCAGGGGCTGGGGCCAACGTCCTGACTTTC | CASSRAGAGANVLTF
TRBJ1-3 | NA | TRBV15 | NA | TGTGCCACCAGCAGAGTGCGGGCGCAAACCTCTGGAAACACCATATATTTT | CATSRVRAQTSGNTIYF
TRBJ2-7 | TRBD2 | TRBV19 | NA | TGTGCCAGTAGTTCCCGGACTAGTTCTCCCCCCTACGAGCAGTACTTC | CASSSRTSSPPYEQYF
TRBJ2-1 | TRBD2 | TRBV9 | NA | TGTGCCAGCAGCCCCCGAAGGAGCGGGGAGCATTACAATGAGCAGTTCTTC | CASSPRRSGEHYNEQFF
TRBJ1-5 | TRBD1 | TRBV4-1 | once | TGCGCCAGCAGCCGAAGAGAATCCTGGACAGGCGATCAGCCCCAGCATTTT | CASSRRESWTGDQPQHF
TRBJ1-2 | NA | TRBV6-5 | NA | TGTGCCACCCTGCGGGGGGCGCCCAACTATGGCTACACCTTC | CATLRGAPNYGYTF
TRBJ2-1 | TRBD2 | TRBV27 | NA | TGTGCCAGCAGCCCATTACTAGCGGGGAGCTACAATGAGCAGTTCTTC | CASSPLLAGSYNEQFF
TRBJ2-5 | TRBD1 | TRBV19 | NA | TGTGCCAGTGGTAGCCGACAGGGGCAAGAGACCCAGTACTTC | CASGSRQGQETQYF
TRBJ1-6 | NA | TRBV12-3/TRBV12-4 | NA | TGTGCCAGCAGTTTAGACAGTCGCTCACCCCTCCACTTT | CASSLDSRSPLHF
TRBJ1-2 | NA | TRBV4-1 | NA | TGCGCCAGCAGCCAAGATGGTTCACGTATCGGCTATGGCTACACCTTC | CASSQDGSRIGYGYTF
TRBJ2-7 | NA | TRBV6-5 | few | TGTGCCAGCAGTTCGAAGACTGACGAGCAGTACTTC | CASSSKTDEQYF
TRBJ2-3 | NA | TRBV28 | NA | TGTGCCAGCAGTGGAGGCGCCCTGGTTCGGCAGGAGGCCCCCCTTAGCACAGATACGCAGTATTTT | CASSGGALVRQEAPLSTDTQYF
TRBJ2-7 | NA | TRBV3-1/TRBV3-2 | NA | TGTGCCAGCAGCCAAGTTAGCGGTCCCTTAGACGAGCAGTACTTC | CASSQVSGPLDEQYF
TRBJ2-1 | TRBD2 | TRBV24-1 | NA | TGTGCCACCAGTGATCCCCAGCGGGGGGGTAATGAGCAGTTCTTC | CATSDPQRGGNEQFF
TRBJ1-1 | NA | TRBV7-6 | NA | TGTGCCAGCAGCTTAGCCCTCGGTGGCGGGGCCGGGGGGAGTGAGGCTTTCTTT | CASSLALGGGAGGSEAFF
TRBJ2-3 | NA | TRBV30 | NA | TGTGCCTGGAGTGTACTTTCCGCGAGCACAGATACGCAGTATTTT | CAWSVLSASTDTQYF
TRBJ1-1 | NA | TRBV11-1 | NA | TGTGCCAGCAGCGCTACGGGGGAAGCTTTCTTT | CASSATGEAFF
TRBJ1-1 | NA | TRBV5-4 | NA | TGTGCCAGCAGCTTGACGAGGCTTAACATGAACACTGAAGCTTTCTTT | CASSLTRLNMNTEAFF
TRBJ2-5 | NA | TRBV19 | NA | TGTGCCAGTAGTAACAGTAAGGAGACCCAGTACTTC | CASSNSKETQYF
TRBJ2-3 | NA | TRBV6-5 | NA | TGTGCCAGCACCGCCTACCCAGATACGCAGTATTTT | CASTAYPDTQYF
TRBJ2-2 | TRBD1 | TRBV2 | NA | TGTGCCAGTACAGGGGGCCCTATCAACACCGGGGAGCTGTTTTTT | CASTGGPINTGELFF
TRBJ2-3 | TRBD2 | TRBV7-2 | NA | TGTGCCAGCAGCTTAGAAGCGGGAATCACAGATACGCAGTATTTT | CASSLEAGITDTQYF
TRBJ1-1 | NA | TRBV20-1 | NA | TGCAGTGCTGAGGCGGGTACTGAAGCTTTCTTT | CSAEAGTEAFF
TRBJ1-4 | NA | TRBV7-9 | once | TGTGCCGGAAACAGGGAAACTAATGAAAAACTGTTTTTT | CAGNRETNEKLFF
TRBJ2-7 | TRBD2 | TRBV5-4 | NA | TGTGCCAGCAGCGTGCTAGCGGGAGGGGCCTACGAGCAGTACTTC | CASSVLAGGAYEQYF
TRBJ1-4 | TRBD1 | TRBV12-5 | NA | TGTGCTAGTGGTAAAGCCGGGACAGGGGTTACTAATGAAAAACTGTTTTTT | CASGKAGTGVTNEKLFF
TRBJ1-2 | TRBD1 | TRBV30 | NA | TGTGCCTGGAGTGTCGGACAGGGCCCCTATGGCTACACCTTC | CAWSVGQGPYGYTF
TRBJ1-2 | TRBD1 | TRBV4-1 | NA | TGCGCCAGCAGCCAGGGAATCGGACAGGGGCCCTATGGCTACACCTTC | CASSQGIGQGPYGYTF
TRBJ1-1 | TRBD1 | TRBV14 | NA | TGTGCCAGCAGCCTACTCGGGACAGGGGCGGACACTGAAGCTTTCTTT | CASSLLGTGADTEAFF
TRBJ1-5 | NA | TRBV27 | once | TGTACCTCGGTCAGGGACACATCCCACCGTGAACAGCCCCAGCATTTT | CTSVRDTSHREQPQHF
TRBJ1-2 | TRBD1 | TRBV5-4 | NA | TGTGCCAGCAGCTCGAAGGGGGCGTACTATGGCTACACCTTC | CASSSKGAYYGYTF
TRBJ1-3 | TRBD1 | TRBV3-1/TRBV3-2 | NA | TGTGCCAGCAGCCAAGTCACAGGGGCTGGAAACACCATATATTTT | CASSQVTGAGNTIYF
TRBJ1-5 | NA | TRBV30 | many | TGTGCCTGGAATCTAGATAGCAATCAGCCCCAGCATTTT | CAWNLDSNQPQHF
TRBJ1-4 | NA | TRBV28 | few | TGTGCCAGCAGGGAGGCGGAAACAACTAATGAAAAACTGTTTTTT | CASREAETTNEKLFF
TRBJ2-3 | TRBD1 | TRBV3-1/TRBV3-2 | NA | TGTGCCAGCAGCCCCAGCGAGGGGGCTACGCAGTATTTT | CASSPSEGATQYF
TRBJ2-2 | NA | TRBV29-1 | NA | TGCAGCGTTGTTCTACTAGCGAACACCGGGGAGCTGTTTTTT | CSVVLLANTGELFF
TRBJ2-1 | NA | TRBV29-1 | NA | TGCAGCGCCGGCCCAGGGGCTAACCACAATGAGCAGTTCTTC | CSAGPGANHNEQFF
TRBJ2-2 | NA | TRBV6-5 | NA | TGTGCCAGCAGGGGCGAGGGCCGTGACGGGGAGCTGTTTTTT | CASRGEGRDGELFF
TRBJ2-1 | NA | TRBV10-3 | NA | TGTGCCATCAGTGAAACGGAGACCCTTAATGAGCAGTTCTTC | CAISETETLNEQFF
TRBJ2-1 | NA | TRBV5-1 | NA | TGCGCCAGCAGCTGGGAGTGGGACAATGAGCAGTTCTTC | CASSWEWDNEQFF
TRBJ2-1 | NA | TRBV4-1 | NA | TGCGCCAGCAGCCAGGTTAGCGGAGCCTACTTTTACAATGAGCAGTTCTTC | CASSQVSGAYFYNEQFF
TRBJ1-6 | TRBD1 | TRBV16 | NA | TGTGCCAGCAGCCAATCCAGACAGGGATCTAATTCACCCCTCCACTTT | CASSQSRQGSNSPLHF
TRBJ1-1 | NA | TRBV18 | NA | TGTGCCAGCTCACCAGGCGACAGGACCGAAGCTTTCTTT | CASSPGDRTEAFF
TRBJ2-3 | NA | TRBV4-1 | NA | TGCGCCAGCAGCCAAGAAGGACAGCTGGGTGCGCAGTATTTT | CASSQEGQLGAQYF
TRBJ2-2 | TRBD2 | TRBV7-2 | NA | TGTGCCAGCAGCCAGACTAGCGGGAGGGCCGCCGGGGAGCTGTTTTTT | CASSQTSGRAAGELFF
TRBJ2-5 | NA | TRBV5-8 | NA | TGTGCCAGCAGCCCCAGAGGGGGTATGGTGGAGACCCAGTACTTC | CASSPRGGMVETQYF
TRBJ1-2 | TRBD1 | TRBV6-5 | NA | TGTGCCAGCAGTAGTTCCCGGACAGGGAGTCTTGGCTACACCTTC | CASSSSRTGSLGYTF
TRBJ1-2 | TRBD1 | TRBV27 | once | TGTGCCAGCAGTCCTCCGAGGGACAGGGGTCATGGCTACACCTTC | CASSPPRDRGHGYTF
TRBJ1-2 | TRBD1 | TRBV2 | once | TGTGCCAGCGGACAACAGGGGCGTCCCGATCTTGGGGGCTACACCTTC | CASGQQGRPDLGGYTF
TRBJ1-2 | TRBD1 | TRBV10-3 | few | TGTGCCATCAGCGAGATAACAGGGGAATACTATGGCTACACCTTC | CAISEITGEYYGYTF
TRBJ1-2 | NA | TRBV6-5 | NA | TGTGCCAGCAACCTACTCCCCAGGGTCAACTATGGCTACACCTTC | CASNLLPRVNYGYTF
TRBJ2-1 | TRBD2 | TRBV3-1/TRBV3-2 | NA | TGTGCCAGCAGCCAAGGGCTAGCGGTTTACAATGAGCAGTTCTTC | CASSQGLAVYNEQFF
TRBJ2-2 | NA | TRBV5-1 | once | TGCGCCAGCAGTTTGCTCCCGGGGAACGGGGAGCTGTTTTTT | CASSLLPGNGELFF
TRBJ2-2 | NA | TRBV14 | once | TGTGCCAGCAAGTGGACAACCACCACCGGGGAGCTGTTTTTT | CASKWTTTTGELFF
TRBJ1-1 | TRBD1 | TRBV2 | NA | TGTGCCAGCAGTTTACAGGGGGCGGACACTGAAGCTTTCTTT | CASSLQGADTEAFF
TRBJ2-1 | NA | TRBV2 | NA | TGTGCCAGCAGTAACCTTTTACAGGCCAATGAGCAGTTCTTC | CASSNLLQANEQFF